Shown below are 18 T cell receptor beta chains from a single sample sequenced in a study of OX40 agonist ivuxolimab in advanced cancers. Clones were read by immunoSEQ multiplex PCR, and TCRdb kept only the in-frame ones, dropping some. This table has more than 60,000 clones, around 87% appearing once. Sequencing used CD4+ or CD8+ T cells sorted from blood, obtained in a trial of the OX40 agonist ivuxolimab. The source is an adult with an advanced solid tumor such as melanoma, head and neck, liver or kidney cancer.

V is TRBV27 and J is TRBJ2-7; possible D gene TRBD2, 5 bases. The CDR3 loop spans 12 amino acids. Per the germline V gene, CDR1 is MNHEY and CDR2 is SMNVEV (reference sequence). V lost 6 bases to trimming and J lost 6 bases, with 12 bases between them. CDR3 amino acids: CASRWYEGEQYF. The CDR3 region has the DNA TGTGCCAGCAGGTGGTATGAGGGCGAGCAGTACTTC.

CDR3 coding DNA: TGTGCCAGCAGTAAAAGCGGGAGGAATGGGAATGAGCAGTTCTTC. Amino acid sequence: CASSKSGRNGNEQFF. The chain has TRBV27 and TRBJ2-1; 9 nucleotides agree with TRBD2. Per germline, CDR1 MNHEY and CDR2 SMNVEV (reference sequence). V trimming: 5 bases; J trimming: 7 bases; junction bases outside the gene matches: 9. The CDR3 spans 15 residues.

This chain joins TRBV18 and TRBJ1-1; TRBD1 is a possible D gene (5 bases). V lost 1 base and J 6 bases, leaving 15 bases between the germline ends. This CDR3 has 15 residues. From germline, CDR1 is KGHSH and CDR2 LQKENI. The CDR3 region has the DNA TGTGCCAGCTCACCACGGGGACCTCAGAGCGCTGAAGCTTTCTTT. Its translation is CASSPRGPQSAEAFF. Full variable domain (rest looked up from reference TRBV18 and TRBJ1-1): NAGVMQNPRHLVRRRGQEARLRCSPMKGHSHVYWYRQLPEEGLKFMVYLQKENIIDESGMPKERFSAEFPKEGPSILRIQQVVRGDSAAYFCASSPRGPQSAEAFFGQGTRLTVV.

The rearrangement links TRBV30 to TRBJ1-3; 7 bases align to TRBD1. Germline CDR1 reads GTSNPN; CDR2 reads SVGIG (reference sequence). CDR3 length equals 12 residues. CDR3: CVSGGIGNTIYF. The CDR3 bases are TGTGTTTCAGGGGGAATTGGAAACACCATATATTTT.

This clone was detected once. V and J are TRBV7-6 and TRBJ2-1; TRBD2 is a possible D gene (5 bases). The CDR3 contains 14 residues. The V and J ends lost 1 base and 9 bases respectively, with 13 bases between them. The V gene's germline CDR1 is SGHVS and CDR2 FNYEAQ. In nucleotides, the CDR3 is TGTGCCAGCAGCTTAGTGTCTAGCCGGGGTGAGCAGTTCTTC. It translates to CASSLVSSRGEQFF.

The J gene is TRBJ1-1, the V gene TRBV5-1, with D perhaps matching TRBD1 (6 bases). The V gene lost 4 bases and the J gene lost 4 bases, with 26 bases spanning the gap. Germline loops: CDR1 SGHRS, CDR2 YFSETQ. This CDR3 is 18 amino acids long. The CDR3 is CASSPGGSVGGISTEAFF. CDR3 bases: TGCGCCAGCAGCCCCGGAGGGAGTGTAGGGGGGATTAGCACTGAAGCTTTCTTT.

The J gene is TRBJ2-7, the V gene TRBV27; 8 bases match TRBD1. The CDR3 has 14 amino acids. Germline CDR1 is MNHEY and CDR2 is SMNVEV (reference sequence). J was trimmed by 3 bases and V by 5 bases; bases with no gene match: 6. As DNA, the CDR3 is TGTGCCAGCAGTCCTAGGACAGGGCTCTACGAGCAGTACTTC. Amino acid sequence: CASSPRTGLYEQYF.

This clone has a handful of counts. The chain combines TRBV10-3 with TRBJ2-7; D gene uncertain. V shed 2 bases and J shed 0 bases, with 8 bases lying between them. CDR1 ENHRY and CDR2 SYGVKD come from the germline V gene. The CDR3 has 14 amino acids. This CDR3 reads CAISEERSSYEQYF. As DNA, the CDR3 is TGTGCCATCAGTGAGGAAAGGAGCTCCTACGAGCAGTACTTC.

This chain connects TRBV6-1 to TRBJ1-6; D is ambiguous. The CDR3 extends over 13 amino acids. The V and J ends lost 3 bases and 7 bases respectively, with 7 bases between them. Germline V CDR1 and CDR2: MNHNS, SASEGT. The CDR3 here is CASSDSRNSPLHF. CDR3 DNA: TGTGCCAGCAGTGACAGCAGGAATTCACCCCTCCACTTT.

The V gene is TRBV7-9, the J gene TRBJ2-3; TRBD2 matches 8 bases. Germline CDR1 and CDR2: SEHNR and FQNEAQ (reference sequence). V lost 5 bases, J lost 2 bases, and 9 bases stayed unmatched. The CDR3 sequence is 16 residues long. The chain's CDR3 is CASSRGAGRATDTQYF. The CDR3 nucleotides are TGTGCCAGCAGCCGAGGGGCCGGGAGGGCCACAGATACGCAGTATTTT. Filled out from reference TRBV7-9 and TRBJ2-3, the complete variable domain reads DTGVSQNPRHKITKRGQNVTFRCDPISEHNRLYWYRQTLGQGPEFLTYFQNEAQLEKSRLLSDRFSAERPKGSFSTLEIQRTEQGDSAMYLCASSRGAGRATDTQYFGPGTRLTVL.

This clone showed up just once. CDR3 in amino acids: CASSLPREKLFF. For the CDR3, the DNA is TGTGCCAGCAGTTTGCCCCGGGAAAAACTGTTTTTT. This chain links TRBV28 with TRBJ1-4; D gene uncertain. V was shortened by 3 bases and J by 8 bases, with 7 bases between the two germline ends. Germline V gene data show CDR1 as MDHEN and CDR2 as SYDVKM. This CDR3 comprises 12 residues.

The chain uses TRBV19 and TRBJ2-1; the D gene is possibly TRBD1 (5 bases). V lost 6 bases, J lost 2 bases, and 8 bases lay in between. There are 13 residues in the CDR3. Looked up from germline, CDR1 is LNHDA and CDR2 is SQIVND (reference sequence). The CDR3 is CASRGLAYNEQFF. The DNA for the CDR3 is TGTGCCAGTAGGGGGCTGGCCTACAATGAGCAGTTCTTC. Variable domain in full (rest from reference TRBV19 and TRBJ2-1): DGGITQSPKYLFRKEGQNVTLSCEQNLNHDAMYWYRQDPGQGLRLIYYSQIVNDFQKGDIAEGYSVSREKKESFPLTVTSAQKNPTAFYLCASRGLAYNEQFFGPGTRLTVL.

V gene TRBV19 combines with J gene TRBJ1-5; D not certain. CDR1 and CDR2 (germline): LNHDA, SQIVND (reference sequence). V lost 9 bases and J 2 bases, leaving 17 bases between the germline ends. This CDR3 comprises 15 residues. CDR3 bases: TGTGCCAGCCAAATTGGATGGAGTGGCAATCAGCCCCAGCATTTT. Residues: CASQIGWSGNQPQHF.

This clone appeared a single time. V is TRBV7-3 and J is TRBJ2-1, with 8 bases matching TRBD2. CDR1 is SGHTA, CDR2 FQGTGA, per germline. V dropped 2 bases and J dropped 9; count of bases not matched to a gene: 9. The CDR3 sequence is 15 residues long. The CDR3 loop reads CASSLSPAGVVEQFF. In DNA, the CDR3 is TGTGCCAGCAGCTTATCCCCAGCGGGAGTTGTTGAGCAGTTCTTC. Supplemented by reference TRBV7-3 and TRBJ2-1, the full variable domain reads GAGVSQTPSNKVTEKGKYVELRCDPISGHTALYWYRQSLGQGPEFLIYFQGTGAADDSGLPNDRFFAVRPEGSVSTLKIQRTERGDSAVYLCASSLSPAGVVEQFFGPGTRLTVL.

The chain carries TRBV28 and TRBJ2-1; D unclear. This CDR3 has 13 amino acids. Germline V gene sequence: CDR1 MDHEN, CDR2 SYDVKM. Trimming took off 5 bases at V and 5 bases at J, with 10 bases between the two ends. The CDR3 sequence: CASSVPRDNEQFF. The DNA for the CDR3 is TGTGCCAGCAGTGTTCCTCGGGACAATGAGCAGTTCTTC. Filled out from reference TRBV28 and TRBJ2-1, the complete variable domain reads DVKVTQSSRYLVKRTGEKVFLECVQDMDHENMFWYRQDPGLGLRLIYFSYDVKMKEKGDIPEGYSVSREKKERFSLILESASTNQTSMYLCASSVPRDNEQFFGPGTRLTVL.

V is TRBV5-4 and J is TRBJ2-7; possible D gene TRBD1, 7 bases. CDR1 and CDR2 (germline): SGHNT, YYREEE (reference sequence). This CDR3 has 16 amino acids. The V end was cut by 6 bases, the J end by 0 bases, with 19 bases between. In DNA, the CDR3 is TGTGCCAGCAAAACTATGGGACAGACTAGCTCCTACGAGCAGTACTTC. Its protein is CASKTMGQTSSYEQYF.

This chain links TRBV18 with TRBJ2-7, with D maybe TRBD1 (5 bases). V gave up 3 bases and J gave up 2 bases, with 14 bases separating them. The V gene's germline CDR1 is KGHSH and CDR2 LQKENI. The CDR3 sequence is 15 residues long. CDR3 sequence (DNA): TGTGCCAGCTCACCGAATTCCCCAGGGACCTACGAGCAGTACTTC. Amino acid sequence: CASSPNSPGTYEQYF.

The chain uses TRBV6-6 and TRBJ1-5; the match to TRBD1 covers 7 bases. Germline V gene lookup returns CDR1 MNHNY and CDR2 SVGAGI (reference sequence). V shed 4 bases and J 2 bases; nucleotides not matched to a gene: 5. This CDR3 has 15 amino acids. The CDR3 region is CASSLHRGGNQPQHF. Written as DNA, the CDR3 is TGTGCCAGCAGTTTACACAGGGGAGGCAATCAGCCCCAGCATTTT.